This T cell receptor (beta chain) was sequenced in a study of control samples from healthy donors and cancer patients. Only in-frame clones appear in the TCRdb table, and some are missing; sequencing was by immunoSEQ multiplex PCR. This table holds some 130,000 clones, 85% to 95% found once. V gave up 5 bases and J gave up 2 bases, with 21 bases separating them. From germline, CDR1 is MDHEN and CDR2 SYDVKM. The length of the CDR3 is 17 residues. This receptor was taken from a man in his forties or fifties with head and neck cancer. This sequence joins TRBV28 and TRBJ1-1; D is undetermined. What was sequenced was PBMCs. In DNA form, the CDR3 reads TGTGCCAGCAGTCTCTCCCCTCCGAGGGAGACTAACACTGAAGCTTTCTTT. Protein product: CASSLSPPRETNTEAFF.